This T cell receptor (beta chain) appears in the sequencing data of a study of shared clonotypes between healthy human individuals. Study overall: The donor group consisted of two women and a few men, aged 18 to 49.

The CDR3 covers 16 residues. Per germline, CDR1 MNHEY and CDR2 SVGAGI. The germline V and J ends were trimmed by 2 bases and 6 bases, with 19 bases remaining between them. This clone was observed a handful of times. Data came from immunoSEQ multiplex PCR; TCRdb stores just in-frame clones and leaves some out. The sample records 650,000 to 750,000 clones, less than 80% being singletons. Sequencing input: memory CD4+ T cells sorted from blood. Subset given: CD45RA-negative fraction. The chain is built from TRBV6-5 and TRBJ1-2; TRBD1 is a possible D gene (5 bases). The TCR was taken from a woman aged 25 to 39 in good health. In nucleotides, the CDR3 is TGTGCCAGCAGTTACCCGCGGGGGGTACAGATTAATGGCTACACCTTC. Amino acids: CASSYPRGVQINGYTF.